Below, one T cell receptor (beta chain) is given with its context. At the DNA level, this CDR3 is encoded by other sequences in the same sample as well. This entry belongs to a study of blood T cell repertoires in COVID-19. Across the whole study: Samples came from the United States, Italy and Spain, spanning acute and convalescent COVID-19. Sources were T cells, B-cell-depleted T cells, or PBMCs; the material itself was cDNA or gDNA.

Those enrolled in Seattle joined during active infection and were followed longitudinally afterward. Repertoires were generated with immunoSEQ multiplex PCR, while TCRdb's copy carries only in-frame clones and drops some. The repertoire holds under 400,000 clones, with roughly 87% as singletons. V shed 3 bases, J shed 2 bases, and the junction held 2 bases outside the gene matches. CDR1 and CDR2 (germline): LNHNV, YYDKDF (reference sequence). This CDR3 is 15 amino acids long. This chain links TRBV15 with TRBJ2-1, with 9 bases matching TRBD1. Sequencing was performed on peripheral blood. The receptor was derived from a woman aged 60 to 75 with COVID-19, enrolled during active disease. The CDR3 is CATSRRTGAYNEQFF. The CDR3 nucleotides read TGTGCCACCAGCAGGAGGACAGGGGCCTACAATGAGCAGTTCTTC.